A single sample gave rise to the 21 T cell receptor beta chains below, sequenced in a study of cytomegalovirus exposure and HLA in healthy donors. Sequenced by immunoSEQ multiplex PCR; TCRdb stores in-frame clones only, minus some. The sample holds more than 45,000 clones; about 95% are singletons and the top ten take around 2.3%. What was sequenced was PBMCs. These TCRs come from a man in his late teens or twenties in good health and CMV-seronegative.

This chain joins TRBV11-2 and TRBJ2-1; the match to TRBD1 covers 10 bases. The CDR3 length is 15 residues. V was pared by 3 bases and J by 5 bases, with 4 bases of the junction left unmatched. CDR1 SGHAT and CDR2 FQNNGV come from the germline V gene. CDR3 sequence (DNA): TGTGCCAGCAGCTTGGGGACAGGGGTTGACAATGAGCAGTTCTTC. Translation: CASSLGTGVDNEQFF.

The V call is TRBV6-1, the J call TRBJ1-5; the D gene is possibly TRBD1 (6 bases). This CDR3 comprises 15 residues. Trimming shortened V by 4 bases and J by 2 bases, and 12 bases separated the two germline ends. Per germline, CDR1 MNHNS and CDR2 SASEGT. The CDR3 bases are TGTGCCAGCAGTGGGAACAGGGCGGGCAATCAGCCCCAGCATTTT. Amino acid sequence: CASSGNRAGNQPQHF.

In DNA, the CDR3 is TGTGCCAGCAGTTTACAGGGACAGATGGGTCCCTCTGGGGCCAACGTCCTGACTTTC. This sequence encodes CASSLQGQMGPSGANVLTF. The chain carries TRBV27 and TRBJ2-6; 7 bases fit TRBD1. V lost 2 bases and J lost 0; bases outside the gene matches: 10. The CDR3 loop spans 19 amino acids. The germline gives CDR1 MNHEY, CDR2 SMNVEV (reference sequence).

The genes are TRBV28 and TRBJ2-7; TRBD1 matches at 7 bases. J gave up 0 bases and V 4 bases, and 3 bases lay outside the gene matches. The CDR3 extends over 14 amino acids. Germline loops: CDR1 MDHEN, CDR2 SYDVKM. The CDR3 reads CASSSRQGSYEQYF. CDR3 sequence (DNA): TGTGCCAGCAGTTCCCGACAGGGCTCCTACGAGCAGTACTTC.

This chain uses TRBV19 with TRBJ1-1, with TRBD1 matching over 7 bases. V lost 5 bases, J lost 4 bases, and 13 bases stayed unmatched. Germline CDR1 is LNHDA and CDR2 is SQIVND (reference sequence). The CDR3 loop spans 16 amino acids. CDR3 region: CASSQSRDRRSTEAFF. CDR3 coding DNA: TGTGCCAGTAGTCAATCCCGGGACAGACGATCCACTGAAGCTTTCTTT. Using reference TRBV19 and TRBJ1-1 for the parts outside the CDR3, the full variable domain is DGGITQSPKYLFRKEGQNVTLSCEQNLNHDAMYWYRQDPGQGLRLIYYSQIVNDFQKGDIAEGYSVSREKKESFPLTVTSAQKNPTAFYLCASSQSRDRRSTEAFFGQGTRLTVV.

The gene calls are TRBV5-1 and TRBJ1-1; 7 nucleotides align to TRBD1. Germline CDR1 is SGHRS and CDR2 is YFSETQ. The V and J ends lost 0 bases and 0 bases, in that order; junction bases with no gene match: 5. The CDR3 loop spans 16 amino acids. As DNA, the CDR3 is TGCGCCAGCAGCTTGGAGGGACAGCTCATGAACACTGAAGCTTTCTTT. Its protein product is CASSLEGQLMNTEAFF.

The chain combines TRBV5-5 with TRBJ2-7; D is uncertain. The CDR3 is made up of 11 amino acids. V was clipped by 4 bases and J by 4 bases, with 6 bases between them. The V gene's germline CDR1 is SGHKS and CDR2 YYEKEE (reference sequence). CDR3 protein: CASSPQYEQYF. The DNA of the CDR3 is TGTGCCAGCAGCCCACAATACGAGCAGTACTTC.

V usage is TRBV11-2 and J usage is TRBJ2-1; 7 nucleotides align to TRBD2. Germline V gene lookup returns CDR1 SGHAT and CDR2 FQNNGV. J was trimmed by 0 bases and V by 5 bases; bases with no gene match: 10. The CDR3 runs to 17 residues. CDR3 nucleotides: TGTGCCAGCAGCAGAGAACTCGGGAGGCTCTCCTACAATGAGCAGTTCTTC. This gives the protein CASSRELGRLSYNEQFF.

The gene calls are TRBV28 and TRBJ2-2; a weak D match, TRBD2 (5 bases). V was trimmed by 2 bases and J by 2 bases, leaving 12 bases between them. CDR3 size: 16 residues. The germline CDR1 and CDR2 sequences are MDHEN and SYDVKM. CDR3 bases: TGTGCCAGCAGTTTAAAAGGCGGGTATAACACCGGGGAGCTGTTTTTT. Encoded protein: CASSLKGGYNTGELFF.

The V and J genes are TRBV15 and TRBJ2-5, with 7 nucleotides matching TRBD1. V dropped 0 bases and J dropped 5; count of bases not matched to a gene: 3. Germline-derived CDR1 and CDR2 are LNHNV and YYDKDF (reference sequence). This CDR3 spans 14 amino acids. This CDR3 reads CATSRDMTGETQYF. The CDR3 nucleotides are TGTGCCACCAGCAGAGATATGACAGGGGAGACCCAGTACTTC.

Turning to this clone: The same CDR3 can be traced to other DNA sequences in this sample. CDR3: CASSYSMGYGGEQYF. The CDR3 DNA reads as TGTGCCAGCAGTTACTCGATGGGTTATGGAGGCGAGCAGTACTTC. This chain joins TRBV6-5 and TRBJ2-7, with a weak D call TRBD2 (5 bases). Trimming stripped 0 bases from V and 6 bases from J, with 15 bases between. The CDR3 is made up of 15 amino acids. CDR1 and CDR2 from the germline V gene are MNHEY and SVGAGI.

The genes are TRBV27 and TRBJ2-7; no reliable D call. CDR3 length: 15 residues. The V gene lost 2 bases and the J gene lost 0 bases, with 11 bases spanning the gap. The V gene's germline CDR1 is MNHEY and CDR2 SMNVEV (reference sequence). The CDR3 is CASSLRRSRSYEQYF. DNA of the CDR3: TGTGCCAGCAGTTTAAGGCGGAGTCGCTCCTACGAGCAGTACTTC.

The CDR3, as DNA: TGCGCCAGCAGCCAGAGACAGGGCGATGAGCAGTTCTTC. As protein: CASSQRQGDEQFF. The rearrangement links TRBV4-3 to TRBJ2-1; 7 nucleotides line up with TRBD1. Germline V gives CDR1 LGHNA, CDR2 YSLEER. There are 13 residues in the CDR3. The V segment lost 3 bases and the J segment 8 bases; nucleotides outside the gene matches: 4.

The rearrangement links TRBV6-6 to TRBJ1-5, with D possibly being TRBD1 (5 bases). Trimming shortened V by 4 bases and J by 2 bases, and 15 bases separated the two germline ends. Looked up from germline, CDR1 is MNHNY and CDR2 is SVGAGI (reference sequence). The CDR3 totals 16 residues. For the CDR3, the DNA is TGTGCCAGCAGTTCCATGGGGGGGATAGGCAATCAGCCCCAGCATTTT. Protein product: CASSSMGGIGNQPQHF.

The rearrangement uses TRBV7-2 and TRBJ2-7; D may be TRBD2 (6 bases). Deletions cut 1 base from V and 6 bases from J, with 16 bases between. Germline CDR1 reads SGHTA; CDR2 reads FQGNSA. The CDR3 length is 15 residues. CDR3: CASSLGRDPRSEQYF. As DNA, the CDR3 is TGTGCCAGCAGCTTAGGGCGGGATCCGCGAAGCGAGCAGTACTTC.

The chain has TRBV12-5 and TRBJ2-4, with 8 bases matching TRBD2. V dropped 0 bases and J dropped 7; count of bases not matched to a gene: 8. Germline V gene lookup returns CDR1 LGHNT and CDR2 FRNRAP. The CDR3 totals 16 residues. CDR3 nucleotides: TGTGCTAGTGGTTTGGTAAAGGGGACTAGACGTAACATTCAGTACTTC. Translation: CASGLVKGTRRNIQYF.

For the CDR3, the DNA is TGTGCCAGCACATTCGCAGGGGGAGACGTAGGGACCCAGTACTTC. This translates into CASTFAGGDVGTQYF. The chain joins TRBV28 to TRBJ2-5; 7 bases match TRBD1. V trimming: 7 bases; J trimming: 7 bases; junction bases outside the gene matches: 15. CDR1 and CDR2 (germline): MDHEN, SYDVKM. CDR3 length equals 15 residues.

The gene calls are TRBV10-1 and TRBJ1-1; D is unclear. V was clipped by 3 bases and J by 1 base, with 6 bases between them. Germline CDR1 and CDR2: WNHNN and SYGVQD (reference sequence). CDR3 size: 13 residues. The CDR3: CASSESENTEAFF. The CDR3, as DNA: TGCGCCAGCAGTGAATCAGAGAACACTGAAGCTTTCTTT.

The genes are TRBV7-8 and TRBJ2-1; D possibly corresponds to TRBD2 (6 bases). Between the trimmed V and J ends, which lost 5 bases and 4 bases, there was a span of 21 bases. Germline V gene data show CDR1 as SGHVS and CDR2 as FQNEAQ. The CDR3 runs to 17 residues. The CDR3 DNA is TGTGCCAGCAGCCCCCCGTATGAGACTAGAGAGTACAATGAGCAGTTCTTC. Translation gives CASSPPYETREYNEQFF. Using reference TRBV7-8 and TRBJ2-1 for the parts outside the CDR3, the full variable domain is GAGVSQSPRYKVAKRGQDVALRCDPISGHVSLFWYQQALGQGPEFLTYFQNEAQLDKSGLPSDRFFAERPEGSVSTLKIQRTQQEDSAVYLCASSPPYETREYNEQFFGPGTRLTVL.

The V gene is TRBV6-5, the J gene TRBJ1-6, with 8 bases lining up with TRBD1. This CDR3 comprises 14 residues. Germline trimming cut 6 bases from V and 4 bases from J; bases unmatched to any gene: 2. CDR1 and CDR2 from the germline V gene are MNHEY and SVGAGI. CDR3 protein: CASRGQGYNSPLHF. The DNA for the CDR3 is TGTGCCAGCAGAGGACAGGGATATAATTCACCCCTCCACTTT.

The V call is TRBV28, the J call TRBJ2-7; 8 nucleotides agree with TRBD2. J was trimmed by 3 bases and V by 6 bases; bases with no gene match: 7. Germline lookup yields CDR1 MDHEN and CDR2 SYDVKM. There are 14 residues in the CDR3. In DNA, the CDR3 is TGTGCCAGCAGGGGAACTAGCGGAGGCTACGAGCAGTACTTC. It translates to CASRGTSGGYEQYF.